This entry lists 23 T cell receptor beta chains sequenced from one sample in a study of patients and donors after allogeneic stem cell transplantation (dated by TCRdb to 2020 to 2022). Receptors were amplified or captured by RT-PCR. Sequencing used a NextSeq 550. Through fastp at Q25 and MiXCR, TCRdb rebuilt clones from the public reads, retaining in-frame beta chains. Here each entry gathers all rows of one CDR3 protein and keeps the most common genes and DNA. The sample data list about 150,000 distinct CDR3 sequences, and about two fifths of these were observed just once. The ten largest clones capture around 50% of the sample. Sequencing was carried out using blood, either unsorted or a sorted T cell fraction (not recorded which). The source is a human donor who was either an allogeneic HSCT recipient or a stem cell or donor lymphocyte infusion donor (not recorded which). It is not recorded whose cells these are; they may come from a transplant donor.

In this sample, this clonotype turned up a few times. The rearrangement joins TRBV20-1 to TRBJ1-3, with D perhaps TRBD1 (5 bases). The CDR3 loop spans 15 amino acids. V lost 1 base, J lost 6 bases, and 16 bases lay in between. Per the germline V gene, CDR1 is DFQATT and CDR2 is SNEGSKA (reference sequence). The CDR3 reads CSARGGAAPVNTIYF. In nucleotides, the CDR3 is TGCAGTGCTAGAGGAGGGGCCGCGCCTGTAAACACCATATATTTT.

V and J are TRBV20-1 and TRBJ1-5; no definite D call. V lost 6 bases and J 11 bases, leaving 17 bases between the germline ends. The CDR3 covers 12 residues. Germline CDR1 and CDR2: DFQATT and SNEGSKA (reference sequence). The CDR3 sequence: CSAPYGLEAQHF. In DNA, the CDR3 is TGCAGTGCCCCCTATGGGCTGGAGGCCCAGCATTTT.

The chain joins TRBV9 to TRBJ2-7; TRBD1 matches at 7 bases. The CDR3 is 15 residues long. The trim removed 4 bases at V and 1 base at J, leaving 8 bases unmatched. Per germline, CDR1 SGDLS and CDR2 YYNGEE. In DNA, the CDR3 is TGTGCCAGCAGCATCGGGACAGTCGGGTCCTACGAGCAGTACTTC. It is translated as CASSIGTVGSYEQYF. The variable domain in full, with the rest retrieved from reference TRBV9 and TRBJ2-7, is DSGVTQTPKHLITATGQRVTLRCSPRSGDLSVYWYQQSLDQGLQFLIQYYNGEERAKGNILERFSAQQFPDLHSELNLSSLELGDSALYFCASSIGTVGSYEQYFGPGTRLTVT.

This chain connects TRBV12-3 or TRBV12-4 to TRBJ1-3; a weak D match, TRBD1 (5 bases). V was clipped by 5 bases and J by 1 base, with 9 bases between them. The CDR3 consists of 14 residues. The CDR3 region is CASSPGTSGNTIYF. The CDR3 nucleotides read TGTGCCAGCAGTCCGGGGACGTCTGGAAACACCATATATTTT.

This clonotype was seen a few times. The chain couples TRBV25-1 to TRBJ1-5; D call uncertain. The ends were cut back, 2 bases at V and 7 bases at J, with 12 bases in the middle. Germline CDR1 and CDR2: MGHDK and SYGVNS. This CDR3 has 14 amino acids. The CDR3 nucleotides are TGTGCCAGCAGTGAAGCGAGGGTGGAGCAGCCCCAGCATTTT. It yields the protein CASSEARVEQPQHF. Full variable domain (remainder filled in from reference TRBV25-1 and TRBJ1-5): EADIYQTPRYLVIGTGKKITLECSQTMGHDKMYWYQQDPGMELHLIHYSYGVNSTEKGDLSSESTVSRIRTEHFPLTLESARPSHTSQYLCASSEARVEQPQHFGDGTRLSIL.

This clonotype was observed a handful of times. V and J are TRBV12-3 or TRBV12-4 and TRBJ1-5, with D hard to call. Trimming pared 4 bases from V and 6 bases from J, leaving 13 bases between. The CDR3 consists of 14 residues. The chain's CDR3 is CASSWSGHPQPQHF. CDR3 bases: TGTGCCAGCAGTTGGTCAGGCCACCCTCAGCCCCAGCATTTT.

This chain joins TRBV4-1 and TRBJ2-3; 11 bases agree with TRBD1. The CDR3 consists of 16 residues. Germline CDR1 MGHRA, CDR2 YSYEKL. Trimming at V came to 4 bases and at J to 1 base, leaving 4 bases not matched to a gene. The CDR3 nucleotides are TGCGCCAGCAGCCTTGGGACAGGGGGAGGCACAGATACGCAGTATTTT. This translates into CASSLGTGGGTDTQYF.

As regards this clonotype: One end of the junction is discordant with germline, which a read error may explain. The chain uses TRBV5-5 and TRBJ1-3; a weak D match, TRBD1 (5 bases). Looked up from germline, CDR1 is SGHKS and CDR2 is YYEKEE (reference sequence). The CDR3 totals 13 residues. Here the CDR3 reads CASSFSGPNTIHF. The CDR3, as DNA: TGTGCCAGCAGCTTTTCGGGGCCGAACACCATACATTTT.

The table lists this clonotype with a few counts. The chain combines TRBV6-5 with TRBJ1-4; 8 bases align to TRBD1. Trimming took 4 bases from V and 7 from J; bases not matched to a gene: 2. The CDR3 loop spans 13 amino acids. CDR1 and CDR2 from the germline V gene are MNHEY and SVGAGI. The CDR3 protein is CASSSGGGEKLFF. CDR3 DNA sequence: TGTGCCAGCAGTTCAGGGGGCGGTGAAAAACTGTTTTTT.

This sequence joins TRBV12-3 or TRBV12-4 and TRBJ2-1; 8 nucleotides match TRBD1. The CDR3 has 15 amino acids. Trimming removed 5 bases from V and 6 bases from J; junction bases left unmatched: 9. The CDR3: CASSPYRGEFNEQFF. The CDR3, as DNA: TGTGCCAGCAGTCCCTACAGGGGGGAGTTCAATGAGCAGTTCTTC.

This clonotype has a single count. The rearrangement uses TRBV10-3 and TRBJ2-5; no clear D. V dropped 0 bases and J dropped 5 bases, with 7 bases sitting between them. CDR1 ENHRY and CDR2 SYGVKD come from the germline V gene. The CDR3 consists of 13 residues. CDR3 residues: CAISESGAETQYF. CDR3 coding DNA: TGTGCCATCAGTGAGTCGGGCGCGGAGACCCAGTACTTC.

The DNA for the CDR3 is TGTGCCAGCAGCCCCTGGACAGGGGAAGTGGAGACCCAGTACTTC. It is translated as CASSPWTGEVETQYF. The V gene is TRBV9, the J gene TRBJ2-5, with 9 nucleotides matching TRBD1. Losses at the gene ends were 4 bases for V and 5 bases for J; bases not matched to a gene: 9. CDR1 SGDLS and CDR2 YYNGEE come from the germline V gene. This CDR3 spans 15 amino acids.

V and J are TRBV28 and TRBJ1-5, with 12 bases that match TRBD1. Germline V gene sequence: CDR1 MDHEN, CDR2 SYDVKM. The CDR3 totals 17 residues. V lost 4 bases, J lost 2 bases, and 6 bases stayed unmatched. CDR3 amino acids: CASSSGTGGAGNQPQHF. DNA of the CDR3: TGTGCCAGCAGTTCCGGGACAGGGGGCGCGGGCAATCAGCCCCAGCATTTT.

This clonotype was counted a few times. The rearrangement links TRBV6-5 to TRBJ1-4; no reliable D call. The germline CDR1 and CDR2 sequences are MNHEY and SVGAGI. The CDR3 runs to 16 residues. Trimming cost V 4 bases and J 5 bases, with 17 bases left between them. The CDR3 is CASSSTLPGLNEKLFF. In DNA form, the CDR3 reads TGTGCCAGCAGTTCTACCTTGCCCGGGCTCAATGAAAAACTGTTTTTT.

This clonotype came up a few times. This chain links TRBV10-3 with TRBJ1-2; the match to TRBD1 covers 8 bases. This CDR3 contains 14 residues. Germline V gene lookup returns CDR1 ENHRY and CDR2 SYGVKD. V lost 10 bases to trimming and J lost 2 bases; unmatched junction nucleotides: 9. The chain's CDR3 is CATYGQGANYGYTF. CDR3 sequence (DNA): TGTGCCACCTACGGACAGGGAGCCAACTATGGCTACACCTTC.

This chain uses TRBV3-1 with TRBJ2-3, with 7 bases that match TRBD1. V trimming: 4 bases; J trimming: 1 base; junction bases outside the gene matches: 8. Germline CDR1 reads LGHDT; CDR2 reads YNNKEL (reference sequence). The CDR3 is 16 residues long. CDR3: CASSPLNRGGTDTQYF. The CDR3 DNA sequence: TGTGCCAGCAGCCCCCTTAACAGGGGTGGCACAGATACGCAGTATTTT.

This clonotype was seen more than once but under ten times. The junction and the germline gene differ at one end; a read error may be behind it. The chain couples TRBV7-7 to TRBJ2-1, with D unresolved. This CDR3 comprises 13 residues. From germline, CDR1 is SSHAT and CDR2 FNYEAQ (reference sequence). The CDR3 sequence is CASSLGDYNEQFF. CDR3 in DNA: TGTGCTAGCAGCTTAGGAGACTACAATGAGCAGTTCTTC.

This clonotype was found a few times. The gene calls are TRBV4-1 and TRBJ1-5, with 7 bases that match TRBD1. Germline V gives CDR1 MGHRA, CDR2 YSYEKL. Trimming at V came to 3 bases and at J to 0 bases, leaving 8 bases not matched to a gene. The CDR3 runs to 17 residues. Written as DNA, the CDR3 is TGCGCCAGCAGCCATGTCCATACAGGGGCTAGCAATCAGCCCCAGCATTTT. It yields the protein CASSHVHTGASNQPQHF.

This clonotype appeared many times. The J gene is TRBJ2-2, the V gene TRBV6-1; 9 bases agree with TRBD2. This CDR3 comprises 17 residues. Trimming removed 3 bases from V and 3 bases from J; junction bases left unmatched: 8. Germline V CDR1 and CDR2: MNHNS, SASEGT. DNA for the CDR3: TGTGCCAGCAGTGACTGGGCGGGGGGGCCTTACACCGGGGAGCTGTTTTTT. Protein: CASSDWAGGPYTGELFF.

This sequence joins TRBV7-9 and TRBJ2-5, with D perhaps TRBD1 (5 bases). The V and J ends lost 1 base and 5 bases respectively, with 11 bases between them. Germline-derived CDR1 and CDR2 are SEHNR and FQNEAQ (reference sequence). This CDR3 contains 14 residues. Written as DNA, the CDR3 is TGTGCCAGCAGCTTAGTGGGTCAGGGCGAGACCCAGTACTTC. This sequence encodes CASSLVGQGETQYF.

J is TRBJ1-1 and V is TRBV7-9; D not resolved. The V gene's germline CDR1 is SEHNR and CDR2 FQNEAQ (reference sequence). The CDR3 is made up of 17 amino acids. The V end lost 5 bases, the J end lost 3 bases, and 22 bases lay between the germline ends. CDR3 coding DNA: TGTGCCAGCAGCAGCGACGGTCCCGGCTTAGCGGACACTGAAGCTTTCTTT. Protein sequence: CASSSDGPGLADTEAFF. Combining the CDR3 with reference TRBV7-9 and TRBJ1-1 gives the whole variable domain DTGVSQNPRHKITKRGQNVTFRCDPISEHNRLYWYRQTLGQGPEFLTYFQNEAQLEKSRLLSDRFSAERPKGSFSTLEIQRTEQGDSAMYLCASSSDGPGLADTEAFFGQGTRLTVV.

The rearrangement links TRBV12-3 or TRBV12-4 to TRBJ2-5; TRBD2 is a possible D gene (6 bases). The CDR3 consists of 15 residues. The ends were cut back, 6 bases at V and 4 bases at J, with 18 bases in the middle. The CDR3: CASSSGTVQGETQYF. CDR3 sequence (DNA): TGTGCCAGCAGCTCTGGGACTGTACAAGGAGAGACCCAGTACTTC.

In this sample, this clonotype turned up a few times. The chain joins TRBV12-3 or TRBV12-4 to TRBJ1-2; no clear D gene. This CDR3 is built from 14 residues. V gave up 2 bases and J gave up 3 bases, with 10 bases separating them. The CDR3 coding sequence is TGTGCCAGCAGTTTATCAGGCCAGGACTATGGCTACACCTTC. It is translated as CASSLSGQDYGYTF.